Listed below are T cell receptor beta chains from one sample, sequenced in a study of regulatory T cells in long-lasting Graves disease. TCRdb recomputed calls from the multiplex PCR reads with MiXCR, one row per CDR3 protein. Among more than 400,000 distinct CDR3 sequences, less than 20% were seen once, and the ten largest hold about 10%. These data are also associated with another study on T cells in Graves' hyperthyroidism and ophthalmopathy.

The source material was peripheral blood mononuclear cells (PBMCs), sampled at new diagnosis, from a patient treated with antithyroid drugs. The receptors here all came from a woman in her 30s with Graves disease. Each CDR3 is given with its conserved first and last residue. D genes are given only for firm matches. Clone sizes are given selectively: once, few, many, or a class where the clone is expanded.

V gene	clone size	D gene	J gene	CDR3 DNA	CDR3 protein
TRBV12-3/TRBV12-4	NA	NA	TRBJ2-1	TGTGCCAGCATCCAAGACGGGAGCTCCTACAATGAGCAGTTCTTC	CASIQDGSSYNEQFF
TRBV20-1	NA	NA	TRBJ2-7	TGCAGTGGTAGGACCGTCTGGGTTCCCTACGAGCAGTACTTC	CSGRTVWVPYEQYF
TRBV12-3/TRBV12-4	NA	TRBD1	TRBJ2-6	TGTGCCAGCACCACGACAGGGTTCTCTGGGGCCAACGTCCTGACTTTC	CASTTTGFSGANVLTF
TRBV11-2	many	TRBD1	TRBJ2-3	TGTGCCAGCAGCCCGGACAGGGCTAGCACAGATACGCAGTATTTT	CASSPDRASTDTQYF
TRBV5-1	NA	TRBD2	TRBJ2-5	TGCGCCAGCAGCCTCGAGCGGGAGTGGGAGACCCAGTACTTC	CASSLEREWETQYF
TRBV30	few	NA	TRBJ2-5	TGTGCCTGGAGTGGGACTACCGGAGAGACCCAGTACTTC	CAWSGTTGETQYF
TRBV2	NA	NA	TRBJ2-7	TGTGCCAGCATGAAAGACACCGGGAACTACGAGCAGTACTTC	CASMKDTGNYEQYF
TRBV28	many	NA	TRBJ2-3	TGTGCCAGCAGTTTCCGGCGGTTGGCAGATACGCAGTATTTT	CASSFRRLADTQYF
TRBV20-1	many	TRBD2	TRBJ2-3	TGCAGTGAAAGACTAGCGGGAGGAGATACGCAGTATTTT	CSERLAGGDTQYF
TRBV7-3	many	TRBD2	TRBJ2-1	TGTGCCAGCAGCTTAACGGGGACTACCTACAATGAGCAGTTCTTC	CASSLTGTTYNEQFF
TRBV4-3	once	TRBD1	TRBJ1-1	TGCGCCAGCAGCCAAACAGGGACAGGGCAAGGAGCTTTCTTT	CASSQTGTGQGAFF
TRBV10-3	NA	NA	TRBJ2-1	TGTGCCATCAGTGAGTCTACAGGGCTTGTCTATGAGCAGTTCTTC	CAISESTGLVYEQFF
TRBV7-9	few	TRBD1	TRBJ2-2	TGTGCCAGCAGCTCGTTTTATTGGACAGGGGCTTCTTTGAGTACCGGGGAGCTGTTTTTT	CASSSFYWTGASLSTGELFF
TRBV28	NA	NA	TRBJ1-2	TGTGCCAGCAGTTTCCCGGGAAAGGATGGCTACACCTTC	CASSFPGKDGYTF
TRBV7-2	many	NA	TRBJ2-1	TGTGCCAGCAGTCCCGGGACCGGGTACAATGAGCAGTTCTTC	CASSPGTGYNEQFF
TRBV10-3	many	NA	TRBJ1-1	TGTGCCATCAGTGAATGGGCGATCGACACTGAAGCTTTCTTT	CAISEWAIDTEAFF
TRBV7-2	many	TRBD2	TRBJ2-7	TGTGCCAGCAGCGAGGGGACTAGCGGCTTCTACGAGCAGTACTTC	CASSEGTSGFYEQYF
TRBV13	few	NA	TRBJ2-7	TGTGCCAGCAGCCTATCGGACACTTCGCCCAACGAGCAGTACTTC	CASSLSDTSPNEQYF
TRBV3-1	many	NA	TRBJ1-4	NA	CASSQVGSGAAQLF
TRBV27	few	NA	TRBJ1-5	TGTGCCAGCAGTGCGAGGGATTATAGCAATCAGCCCCAGCATTTT	CASSARDYSNQPQHF
TRBV28	NA	TRBD2	TRBJ2-1	TGTGCCAGCAGTTTACCCTCTAGCGGTAACAATGAGCAGTTCTTC	CASSLPSSGNNEQFF
TRBV29-1	many	TRBD1	TRBJ1-2	TGCAGCGTTGACAACGGCGGACAGGCCCTTAACTATGGCTACACCTTC	CSVDNGGQALNYGYTF
TRBV15	few	NA	TRBJ2-2	TGTGCCACCAGCAGAGATAGGGCTAGAACCGGGGAGCTGTTTTTT	CATSRDRARTGELFF
TRBV30	many	TRBD1	TRBJ2-3	TGTGCCTGGAGTCCCCCGACAGGGGACGGCACAGATACGCAGTATTTT	CAWSPPTGDGTDTQYF
TRBV7-2	many	NA	TRBJ1-5	TGTGCCAGCAGCCGGAGGGGGGGAGGAATCAACAATCAGCCCCAGCATTTT	CASSRRGGGINNQPQHF
TRBV20-1	NA	TRBD2	TRBJ2-1	TGCAGTGCTAGAGGGGGGACTAGCCCCTACAATGAGCAGTTCTTC	CSARGGTSPYNEQFF
TRBV20-1	few	NA	TRBJ2-7	TGCAGTGCTAGAGTCGCAAGGGCTAGCCAGGCCTACGAGCAGTACTTC	CSARVARASQAYEQYF
TRBV3-1	many	NA	TRBJ2-3	TGTGCCAGCAGCCGCCTCGGGCGGGTGAAAGATACGCAGTATTTT	CASSRLGRVKDTQYF
TRBV12-3/TRBV12-4	few	NA	TRBJ2-3	TGTGCCAGCAGTTACCAAGACTCGATGGGGCAGTATTTT	CASSYQDSMGQYF
TRBV12-3/TRBV12-4	many	NA	TRBJ1-2	TGTGCCAGCAGTGACAGCTTAAGTAACTATGGCTACACCTTC	CASSDSLSNYGYTF
TRBV28	many	NA	TRBJ2-5	TGTGCCAGCAGTTTGGATAGTTCGGGTATGTGGACCCAGTACTTC	CASSLDSSGMWTQYF
TRBV12-3/TRBV12-4	many	NA	TRBJ2-3	TGTGCCAGCAGTTTTTTGAGAGATACGCAGTATTTT	CASSFLRDTQYF